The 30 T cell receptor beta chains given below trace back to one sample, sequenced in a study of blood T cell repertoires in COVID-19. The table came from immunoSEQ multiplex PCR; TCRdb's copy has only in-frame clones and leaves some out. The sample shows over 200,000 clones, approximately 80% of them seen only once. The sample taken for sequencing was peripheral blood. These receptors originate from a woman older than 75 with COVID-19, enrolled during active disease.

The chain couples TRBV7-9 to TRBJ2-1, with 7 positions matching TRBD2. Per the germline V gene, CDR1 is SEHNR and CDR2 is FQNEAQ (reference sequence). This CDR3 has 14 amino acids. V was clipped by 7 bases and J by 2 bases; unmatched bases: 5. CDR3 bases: TGTGCCAGCACCCCTAGCGGAGCCTACAATGAGCAGTTCTTC. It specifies CASTPSGAYNEQFF.

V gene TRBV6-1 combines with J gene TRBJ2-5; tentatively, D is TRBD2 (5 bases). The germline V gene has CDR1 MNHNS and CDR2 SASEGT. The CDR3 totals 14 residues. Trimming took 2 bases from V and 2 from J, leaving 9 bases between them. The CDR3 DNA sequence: TGTGCCAGCAGTGAAATGGGAGCTCAAGAGACCCAGTACTTC. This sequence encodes CASSEMGAQETQYF.

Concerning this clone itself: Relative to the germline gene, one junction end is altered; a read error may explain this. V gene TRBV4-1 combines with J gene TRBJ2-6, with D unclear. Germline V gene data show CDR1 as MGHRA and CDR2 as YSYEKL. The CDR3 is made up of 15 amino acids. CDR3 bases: TGCGCCAGCAGCCAAGAAGCCTCTCGGGCCAACGTCCTGACTTTC. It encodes CASSQEASRANVLTF.

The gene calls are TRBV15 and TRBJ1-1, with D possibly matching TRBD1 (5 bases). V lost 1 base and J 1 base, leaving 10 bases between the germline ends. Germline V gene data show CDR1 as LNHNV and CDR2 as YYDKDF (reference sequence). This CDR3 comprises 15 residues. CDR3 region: CATSRGGVGNTEAFF. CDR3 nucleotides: TGTGCCACCAGCAGAGGGGGGGTCGGGAACACTGAAGCTTTCTTT. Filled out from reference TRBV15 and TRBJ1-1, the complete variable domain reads DAMVIQNPRYQVTQFGKPVTLSCSQTLNHNVMYWYQQKSSQAPKLLFHYYDKDFNNEADTPDNFQSRRPNTSFCFLDIRSPGLGDTAMYLCATSRGGVGNTEAFFGQGTRLTVV.

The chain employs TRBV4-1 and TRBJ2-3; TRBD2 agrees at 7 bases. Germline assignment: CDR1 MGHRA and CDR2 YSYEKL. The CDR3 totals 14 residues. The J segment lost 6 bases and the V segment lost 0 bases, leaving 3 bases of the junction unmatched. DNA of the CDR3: TGCGCCAGCAGCCAAGAGGTTAGCGGGGATACGCAGTATTTT. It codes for CASSQEVSGDTQYF.

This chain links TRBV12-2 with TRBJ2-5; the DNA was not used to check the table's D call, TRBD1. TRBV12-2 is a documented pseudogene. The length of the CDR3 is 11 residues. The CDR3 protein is CASRFRGTQYF. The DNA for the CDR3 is TGTGCAAGTCGCTTTAGGGGGACCCAGTACTTC.

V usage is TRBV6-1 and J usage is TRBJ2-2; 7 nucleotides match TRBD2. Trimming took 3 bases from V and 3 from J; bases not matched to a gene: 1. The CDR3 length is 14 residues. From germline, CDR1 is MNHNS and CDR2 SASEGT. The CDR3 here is CASSDGGYTGELFF. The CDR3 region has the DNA TGTGCCAGCAGTGACGGGGGGTACACCGGGGAGCTGTTTTTT.

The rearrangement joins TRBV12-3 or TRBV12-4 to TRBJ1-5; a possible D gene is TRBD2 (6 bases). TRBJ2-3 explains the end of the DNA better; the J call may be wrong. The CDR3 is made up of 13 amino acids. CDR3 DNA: TGTGCCAGCAGTTTGATCCGGGAGCAGCCCCAGTATTTT. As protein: CASSLIREQPQYF.

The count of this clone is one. Here the CDR3 reads CASVQGPRADTEAFF. For the CDR3, the DNA is TGTGCCAGCGTTCAGGGGCCCCGGGCCGACACTGAAGCTTTCTTT. The chain carries TRBV5-4 and TRBJ1-1; D is possibly TRBD1 (6 bases). Germline CDR1 reads SGHNT; CDR2 reads YYREEE (reference sequence). This CDR3 region has 15 residues. V was trimmed by 7 bases and J by 3 bases, leaving 19 bases between them.

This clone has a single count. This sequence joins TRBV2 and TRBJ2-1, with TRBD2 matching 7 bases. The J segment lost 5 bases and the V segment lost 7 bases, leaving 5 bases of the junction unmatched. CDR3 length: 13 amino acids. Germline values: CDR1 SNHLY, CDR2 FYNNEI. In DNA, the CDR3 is TGTGCCAGCAAGGGACTACCTAACAATGAGCAGTTCTTC. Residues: CASKGLPNNEQFF. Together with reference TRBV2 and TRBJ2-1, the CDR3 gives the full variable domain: EPEVTQTPSHQVTQMGQEVILRCVPISNHLYFYWYRQILGQKVEFLVSFYNNEISEKSEIFDDQFSVERPDGSNFTLKIRSTKLEDSAMYFCASKGLPNNEQFFGPGTRLTVL.

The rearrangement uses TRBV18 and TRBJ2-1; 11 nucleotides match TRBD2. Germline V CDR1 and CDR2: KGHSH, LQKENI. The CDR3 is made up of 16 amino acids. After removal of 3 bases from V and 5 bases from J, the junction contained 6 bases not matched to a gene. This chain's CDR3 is CASSPILAGADNEQFF. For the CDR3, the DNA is TGTGCCAGCTCACCGATACTAGCGGGAGCAGACAATGAGCAGTTCTTC.

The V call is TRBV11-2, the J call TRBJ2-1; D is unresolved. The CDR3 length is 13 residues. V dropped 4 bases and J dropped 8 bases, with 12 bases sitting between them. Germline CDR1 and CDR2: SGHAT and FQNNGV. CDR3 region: CASSWSGLDEQFF. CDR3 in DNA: TGTGCCAGCAGCTGGTCCGGGTTGGATGAGCAGTTCTTC.

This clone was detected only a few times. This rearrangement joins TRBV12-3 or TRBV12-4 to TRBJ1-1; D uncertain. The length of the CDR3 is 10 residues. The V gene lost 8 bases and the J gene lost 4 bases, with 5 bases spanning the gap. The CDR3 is CASRGTEAFF. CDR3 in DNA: TGTGCCAGCCGGGGCACTGAAGCTTTCTTT.

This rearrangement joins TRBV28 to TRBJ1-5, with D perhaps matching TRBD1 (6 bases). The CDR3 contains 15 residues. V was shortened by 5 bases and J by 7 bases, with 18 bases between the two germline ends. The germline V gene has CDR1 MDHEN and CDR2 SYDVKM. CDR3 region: CASSPLGQGLQPQHF. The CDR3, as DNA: TGTGCCAGCAGTCCCCTCGGGCAGGGGTTACAGCCCCAGCATTTT.

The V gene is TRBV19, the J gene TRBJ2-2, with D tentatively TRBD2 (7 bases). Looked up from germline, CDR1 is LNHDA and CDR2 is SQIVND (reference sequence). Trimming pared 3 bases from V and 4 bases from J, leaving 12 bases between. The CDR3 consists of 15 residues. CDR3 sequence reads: CASSIRGAGTGELFF. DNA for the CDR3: TGTGCCAGTAGTATTCGGGGGGCTGGCACCGGGGAGCTGTTTTTT.

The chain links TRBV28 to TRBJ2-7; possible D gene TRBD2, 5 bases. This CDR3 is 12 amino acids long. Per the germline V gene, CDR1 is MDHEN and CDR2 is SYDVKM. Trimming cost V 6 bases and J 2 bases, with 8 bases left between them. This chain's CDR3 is CASRSGTYEQYF. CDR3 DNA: TGTGCCAGCAGGTCCGGGACCTACGAGCAGTACTTC.

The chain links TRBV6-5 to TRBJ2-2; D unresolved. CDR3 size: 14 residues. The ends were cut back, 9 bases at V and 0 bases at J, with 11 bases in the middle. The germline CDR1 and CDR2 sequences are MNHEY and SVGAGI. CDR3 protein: CASWRSANTGELFF. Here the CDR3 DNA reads TGTGCCAGTTGGCGGAGCGCGAACACCGGGGAGCTGTTTTTT.

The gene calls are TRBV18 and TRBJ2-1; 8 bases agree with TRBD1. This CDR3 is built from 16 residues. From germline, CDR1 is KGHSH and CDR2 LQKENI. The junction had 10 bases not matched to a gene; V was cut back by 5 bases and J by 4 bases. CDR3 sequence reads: CASSYLGTGSYNEQFF. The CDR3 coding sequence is TGTGCCAGCTCATACCTTGGGACAGGATCTTACAATGAGCAGTTCTTC. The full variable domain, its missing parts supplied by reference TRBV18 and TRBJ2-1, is NAGVMQNPRHLVRRRGQEARLRCSPMKGHSHVYWYRQLPEEGLKFMVYLQKENIIDESGMPKERFSAEFPKEGPSILRIQQVVRGDSAAYFCASSYLGTGSYNEQFFGPGTRLTVL.

This CDR3 reads CASHMLGRQSSYEQYF. As DNA, the CDR3 is TGTGCCAGCCACATGCTGGGGCGGCAAAGCTCCTACGAGCAGTACTTC. The chain couples TRBV11-2 to TRBJ2-7, with D tentatively TRBD1 (5 bases). This CDR3 contains 16 residues. Trimming removed 8 bases at V and 0 bases at J, with 20 bases between. Germline-derived CDR1 and CDR2 are SGHAT and FQNNGV.

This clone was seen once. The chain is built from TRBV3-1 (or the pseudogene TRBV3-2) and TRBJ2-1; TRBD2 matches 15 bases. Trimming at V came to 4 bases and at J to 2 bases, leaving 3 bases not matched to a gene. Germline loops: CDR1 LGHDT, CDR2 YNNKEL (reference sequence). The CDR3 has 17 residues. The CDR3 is CASSRTSGRGAYNEQFF. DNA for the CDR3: TGTGCCAGCAGCCGGACTAGCGGGAGGGGAGCCTACAATGAGCAGTTCTTC.

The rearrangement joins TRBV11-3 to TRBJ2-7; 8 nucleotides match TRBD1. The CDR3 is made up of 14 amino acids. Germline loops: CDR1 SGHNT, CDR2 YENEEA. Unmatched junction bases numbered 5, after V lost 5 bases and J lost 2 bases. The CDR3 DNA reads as TGTGCCAGCAGCCTACGACAGGGGCCCTACGAGCAGTACTTC. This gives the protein CASSLRQGPYEQYF.

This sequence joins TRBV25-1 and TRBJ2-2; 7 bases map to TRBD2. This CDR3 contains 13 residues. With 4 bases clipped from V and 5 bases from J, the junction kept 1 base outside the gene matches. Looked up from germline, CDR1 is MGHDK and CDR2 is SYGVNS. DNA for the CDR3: TGTGCCAGCAGTGCGGGGGGAACCGGGGAGCTGTTTTTT. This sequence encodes CASSAGGTGELFF.

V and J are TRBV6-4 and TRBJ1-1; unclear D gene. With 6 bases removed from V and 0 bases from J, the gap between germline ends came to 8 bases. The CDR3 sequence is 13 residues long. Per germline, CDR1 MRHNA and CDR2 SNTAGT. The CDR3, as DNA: TGTGCCAGCAGAATGAGGATGAACACTGAAGCTTTCTTT. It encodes CASRMRMNTEAFF.

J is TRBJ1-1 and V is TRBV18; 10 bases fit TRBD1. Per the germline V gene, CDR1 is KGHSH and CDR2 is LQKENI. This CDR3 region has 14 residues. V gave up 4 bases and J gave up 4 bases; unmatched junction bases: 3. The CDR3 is CASSRGQGITEAFF. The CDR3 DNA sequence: TGTGCCAGCTCACGGGGACAGGGGATCACTGAAGCTTTCTTT.

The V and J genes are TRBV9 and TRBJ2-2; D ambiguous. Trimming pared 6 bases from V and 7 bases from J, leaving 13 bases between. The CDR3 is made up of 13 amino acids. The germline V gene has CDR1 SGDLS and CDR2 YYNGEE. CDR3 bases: TGTGCCAGCAACCTAAGAGCTAACGGGGAGCTGTTTTTT. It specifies CASNLRANGELFF.

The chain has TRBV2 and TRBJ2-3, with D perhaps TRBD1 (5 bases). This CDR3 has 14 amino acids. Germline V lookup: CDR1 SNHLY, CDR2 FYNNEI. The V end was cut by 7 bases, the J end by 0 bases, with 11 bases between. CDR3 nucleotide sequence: TGTGCCAGCATGTTCCAGGGTAGCACAGATACGCAGTATTTT. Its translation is CASMFQGSTDTQYF.

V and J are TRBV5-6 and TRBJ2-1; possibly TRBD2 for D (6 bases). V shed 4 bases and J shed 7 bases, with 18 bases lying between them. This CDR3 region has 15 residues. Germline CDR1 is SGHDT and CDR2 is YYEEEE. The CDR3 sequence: CASSRLAGPPNEQFF. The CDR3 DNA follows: TGTGCCAGCAGCCGCCTGGCGGGGCCCCCGAATGAGCAGTTCTTC.

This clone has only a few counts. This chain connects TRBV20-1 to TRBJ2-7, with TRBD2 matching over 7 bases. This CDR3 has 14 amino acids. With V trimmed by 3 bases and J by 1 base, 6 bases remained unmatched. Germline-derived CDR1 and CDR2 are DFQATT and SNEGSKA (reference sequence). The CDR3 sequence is CSASRAGTSYEQYF. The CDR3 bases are TGCAGTGCTAGTCGAGCGGGAACTTCCTACGAGCAGTACTTC.

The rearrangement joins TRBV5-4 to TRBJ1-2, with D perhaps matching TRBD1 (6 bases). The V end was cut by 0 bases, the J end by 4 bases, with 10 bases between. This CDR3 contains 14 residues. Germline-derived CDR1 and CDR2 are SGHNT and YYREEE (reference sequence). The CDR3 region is CASSLAEDSYGYTF. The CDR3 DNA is TGTGCCAGCAGCTTGGCAGAGGACAGCTATGGCTACACCTTC.

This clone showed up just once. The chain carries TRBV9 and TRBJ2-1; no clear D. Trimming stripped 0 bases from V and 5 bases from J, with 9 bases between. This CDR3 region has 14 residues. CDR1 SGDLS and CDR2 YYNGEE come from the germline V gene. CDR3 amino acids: CASSVEASDNEQFF. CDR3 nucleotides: TGTGCCAGCAGCGTAGAGGCTAGTGACAATGAGCAGTTCTTC.